One sample yielded the 25 T cell receptor beta chains listed below, sequenced in a study of cytomegalovirus exposure and HLA in healthy donors. PCR was performed using 60 Vbeta and 13 Jbeta primers. Measured with immunoSEQ multiplex PCR; TCRdb has only the in-frame clones, and not every one. Altogether about 90,000 clones are present, less than 65% being singletons, with the ten largest covering 5% to 6.5%. Sequenced sample: PBMCs. Source of these receptors: a woman aged 25 to 39 in good health and CMV-seropositive.

The V and J genes are TRBV18 and TRBJ1-1; 8 bases fit TRBD1. Per germline, CDR1 KGHSH and CDR2 LQKENI. This CDR3 region has 16 residues. Trimming cost V 3 bases and J 1 base; bases outside gene matches: 7. The CDR3 region is CASSPGQGRGNTEAFF. The CDR3 nucleotides read TGTGCCAGCTCACCTGGACAGGGACGGGGGAACACTGAAGCTTTCTTT.

This sequence joins TRBV5-1 and TRBJ1-1; D possibly corresponds to TRBD1 (6 bases). The CDR3 has 15 amino acids. V lost 1 base and J lost 0, with 10 bases in between. Per germline, CDR1 SGHRS and CDR2 YFSETQ. The CDR3 sequence: CASSLTRTVNTEAFF. The CDR3 DNA sequence: TGCGCCAGCAGCTTGACCCGGACAGTGAACACTGAAGCTTTCTTT.

The chain recombines TRBV27 with TRBJ2-5; 9 positions match TRBD1. The DNA end is a closer match to TRBJ2-7, so the J assignment may be wrong. Germline V gene lookup returns CDR1 MNHEY and CDR2 SMNVEV (reference sequence). This CDR3 contains 16 residues. The CDR3 bases are TGTGCCAGCAGTTTGATTGGACAGGGGAGCGGCCACGAGCAGTACTTC. As protein: CASSLIGQGSGHEQYF.

The V and J genes are TRBV2 and TRBJ2-6; D is unclear. This CDR3 region has 16 residues. Germline-derived CDR1 and CDR2 are SNHLY and FYNNEI. Trimming cost V 7 bases and J 0 bases, with 13 bases left between them. The CDR3 DNA follows: TGTGCCAGCACACCGGGTCTAAACTCTGGGGCCAACGTCCTGACTTTC. Protein: CASTPGLNSGANVLTF.

This clone appeared a few times. This chain joins TRBV9 and TRBJ1-3; D unclear. Between the trimmed V and J ends, which lost 3 bases and 0 bases, there was a span of 7 bases. Germline V gene data show CDR1 as SGDLS and CDR2 as YYNGEE. The CDR3 covers 14 residues. The CDR3 sequence is CASSASFSGNTIYF. The CDR3, as DNA: TGTGCCAGCAGCGCGTCCTTCTCTGGAAACACCATATATTTT. The complete variable domain, with remaining parts taken from reference TRBV9 and TRBJ1-3, reads DSGVTQTPKHLITATGQRVTLRCSPRSGDLSVYWYQQSLDQGLQFLIQYYNGEERAKGNILERFSAQQFPDLHSELNLSSLELGDSALYFCASSASFSGNTIYFGEGSWLTVV.

This chain connects TRBV28 to TRBJ1-6; the match to TRBD1 covers 7 bases. V gave up 6 bases and J gave up 7 bases; unmatched junction bases: 9. This CDR3 region has 15 residues. The germline V gene encodes CDR1 MDHEN and CDR2 SYDVKM. CDR3 DNA sequence: TGTGCCAGCAGGTCGCCGACAGGGAACAATTCACCCCTCCACTTT. It codes for CASRSPTGNNSPLHF.

The J gene is TRBJ1-1, the V gene TRBV18; the match to TRBD1 covers 10 bases. Germline CDR1 is KGHSH and CDR2 is LQKENI. Unmatched junction bases numbered 8, after V lost 6 bases and J lost 7 bases. The CDR3 has 14 amino acids. The CDR3 sequence is CASSPTGGLIEAFF. CDR3 coding DNA: TGTGCCAGCTCCCCGACAGGGGGCTTAATTGAAGCTTTCTTT.

CDR3 in amino acids: CASSQLAGLSTDTQYF. As DNA, the CDR3 is TGCGCCAGCAGCCAATTAGCGGGGCTGAGCACAGATACGCAGTATTTT. The chain combines TRBV5-1 with TRBJ2-3; TRBD2 aligns across 8 bases. Germline lookup yields CDR1 SGHRS and CDR2 YFSETQ. The CDR3 has 16 amino acids. The ends lost 4 bases at V and 0 bases at J; junction bases unmatched: 7.

This clone was seen a handful of times. This sequence joins TRBV28 and TRBJ1-3, with D maybe TRBD1 (6 bases). This CDR3 has 13 amino acids. CDR1 is MDHEN, CDR2 SYDVKM, per germline. V was trimmed by 5 bases and J by 4 bases, leaving 9 bases between them. This CDR3 reads CASSMGAGNTIYF. The CDR3 region has the DNA TGTGCCAGCAGTATGGGGGCAGGAAACACCATATATTTT.

The V and J genes are TRBV19 and TRBJ1-5; D is undetermined. Germline CDR1 is LNHDA and CDR2 is SQIVND (reference sequence). This CDR3 has 15 residues. Trimming removed 5 bases from V and 0 bases from J, with 11 bases in between. The CDR3 coding sequence is TGTGCCAGTAGTGGGAGAGACGGTAGCAATCAGCCCCAGCATTTT. It encodes CASSGRDGSNQPQHF.

Here the CDR3 DNA reads TGTGCCAGCAGCTTGGTCGGGGGGGCCTACAATGAGCAGTTCTTC. Translating it yields CASSLVGGAYNEQFF. V gene TRBV5-4 combines with J gene TRBJ2-1, with 8 nucleotides matching TRBD2. The CDR3 is made up of 15 amino acids. Germline lookup yields CDR1 SGHNT and CDR2 YYREEE (reference sequence). Unmatched junction bases numbered 1, after V lost 0 bases and J lost 2 bases.

The rearrangement uses TRBV7-9 and TRBJ2-5, with a tentative D call TRBD2 (6 bases). Germline loops: CDR1 SEHNR, CDR2 FQNEAQ (reference sequence). This CDR3 has 15 amino acids. Trimming removed 4 bases at V and 3 bases at J, with 15 bases between. CDR3 DNA sequence: TGTGCCAGCAGCTACCGCCCGGGGGTGGAAGAGACCCAGTACTTC. Encoded protein: CASSYRPGVEETQYF.

The chain carries TRBV5-1 and TRBJ2-7; D is perhaps TRBD1 (5 bases). CDR1 is SGHRS and CDR2 is YFSETQ in the germline V gene. The CDR3 is 14 residues long. V lost 0 bases and J 1 base, leaving 8 bases between the germline ends. CDR3 loop: CASSLGGRSYEQYF. Written as DNA, the CDR3 is TGCGCCAGCAGCTTGGGGGGCAGATCCTACGAGCAGTACTTC.

This clone came up a few times. The chain carries TRBV15 and TRBJ2-6, with a weak D call TRBD1 (5 bases). The CDR3 has 16 residues. The ends were cut back, 1 base at V and 1 base at J, with 8 bases in the middle. Germline CDR1 LNHNV, CDR2 YYDKDF (reference sequence). In nucleotides, the CDR3 is TGTGCCACCAGCAGAGGGGGCCTATCTGGGGCCAACGTCCTGACTTTC. This translates into CATSRGGLSGANVLTF. The full variable domain, in which reference TRBV15 and TRBJ2-6 provide the parts outside the CDR3, is DAMVIQNPRYQVTQFGKPVTLSCSQTLNHNVMYWYQQKSSQAPKLLFHYYDKDFNNEADTPDNFQSRRPNTSFCFLDIRSPGLGDTAMYLCATSRGGLSGANVLTFGAGSRLTVL.

This clone was observed a few times. The chain employs TRBV10-3 and TRBJ2-1; 10 nucleotides agree with TRBD1. After removal of 10 bases from V and 4 bases from J, the junction contained 7 bases not matched to a gene. This CDR3 is built from 14 residues. Germline CDR1 ENHRY, CDR2 SYGVKD. The CDR3 loop is CATGTGESYNEQFF. CDR3 bases: TGTGCCACCGGGACAGGGGAATCATACAATGAGCAGTTCTTC.

V gene TRBV11-2 combines with J gene TRBJ2-6; 9 bases agree with TRBD1. Looked up from germline, CDR1 is SGHAT and CDR2 is FQNNGV. Trimming removed 5 bases from V and 3 bases from J; junction bases left unmatched: 14. This CDR3 contains 19 residues. The CDR3 loop is CASSVQAGQGSSGANVLTF. CDR3 sequence (DNA): TGTGCCAGCAGCGTACAAGCGGGACAGGGAAGTAGTGGGGCCAACGTCCTGACTTTC.

The rearrangement links TRBV18 to TRBJ1-1, with D maybe TRBD1 (5 bases). V was pared by 4 bases and J by 4 bases, with 16 bases between. CDR3 length equals 15 residues. From germline, CDR1 is KGHSH and CDR2 LQKENI. The CDR3 sequence: CASSLSREASTEAFF. CDR3 DNA: TGTGCCAGCTCACTCAGCAGGGAGGCGAGCACTGAAGCTTTCTTT.

The chain combines TRBV19 with TRBJ1-3; 7 nucleotides agree with TRBD1. This CDR3 spans 17 amino acids. Trimming at V came to 1 base and at J to 4 bases, leaving 10 bases not matched to a gene. CDR1 and CDR2 from the germline V gene are LNHDA and SQIVND (reference sequence). CDR3 nucleotide sequence: TGTGCCAGTAGTATAGCTGGCGGAGGGGGCTCCGGAAACACCATATATTTT. It yields the protein CASSIAGGGGSGNTIYF.

This chain uses TRBV6-5 with TRBJ1-1; D unresolved. This CDR3 contains 13 residues. CDR1 MNHEY and CDR2 SVGAGI come from the germline V gene. V lost 8 bases and J 7 bases, leaving 17 bases between the germline ends. The CDR3 protein is CASLSAGTGEAFF. In nucleotides, the CDR3 is TGTGCCAGCCTATCCGCAGGTACTGGTGAAGCTTTCTTT.

The chain recombines TRBV10-1 with TRBJ2-3, with 14 positions matching TRBD2. V shed 9 bases and J 1 base; nucleotides not matched to a gene: 6. The CDR3 contains 16 residues. Germline CDR1 is WNHNN and CDR2 is SYGVQD (reference sequence). CDR3 DNA: TGCGCCAGTGGGACTAGCGGGGGAGGTGGCACAGATACGCAGTATTTT. Translation: CASGTSGGGGTDTQYF.

V usage is TRBV4-3 and J usage is TRBJ2-2, with 9 nucleotides matching TRBD1. Per the germline V gene, CDR1 is LGHNA and CDR2 is YSLEER. The CDR3 totals 15 residues. Trimming at V came to 3 bases and at J to 7 bases, leaving 6 bases not matched to a gene. The chain's CDR3 is CASSHRTGVGGELFF. CDR3 in DNA: TGCGCCAGCAGCCATCGGACAGGGGTCGGCGGGGAGCTGTTTTTT.

The chain employs TRBV6-4 and TRBJ1-2, with 7 bases that match TRBD1. Looked up from germline, CDR1 is MRHNA and CDR2 is SNTAGT. V shed 3 bases, J shed 6 bases, and the junction held 7 bases outside the gene matches. The CDR3 loop spans 14 amino acids. CDR3: CASSEFGRGDGYTF. CDR3 coding DNA: TGTGCCAGCAGTGAGTTCGGCAGGGGGGATGGCTACACCTTC.

The gene calls are TRBV15 and TRBJ1-5; 9 nucleotides line up with TRBD1. The germline V gene encodes CDR1 LNHNV and CDR2 YYDKDF (reference sequence). This CDR3 spans 15 amino acids. The V segment lost 3 bases and the J segment 4 bases; nucleotides outside the gene matches: 4. The CDR3 loop is CATSSAGQGNQPQHF. The CDR3, as DNA: TGTGCCACCAGCAGCGCGGGACAGGGAAATCAGCCCCAGCATTTT.

The chain joins TRBV4-2 to TRBJ2-5; TRBD2 aligns across 10 bases. The ends lost 5 bases at V and 5 bases at J; junction bases unmatched: 8. The CDR3 spans 15 residues. Germline CDR1 is LGHNA and CDR2 is YNFKEQ. CDR3 protein: CASSTGLATSETQYF. The CDR3 bases are TGTGCCAGCAGCACGGGACTAGCGACAAGCGAGACCCAGTACTTC.

The V gene is TRBV6-6, the J gene TRBJ1-1; D call uncertain. The CDR3 length is 15 residues. V lost 1 base to trimming and J lost 5 bases, with 14 bases between them. Germline CDR1 MNHNY, CDR2 SVGAGI (reference sequence). The CDR3 DNA reads TGTGCCAGCAGTTACTTCCGCACCGGGTCGACTGAAGCTTTCTTT. Its protein product is CASSYFRTGSTEAFF.